The 29 T cell receptor beta chains given below trace back to one sample, sequenced in a study of T cell changes during pregnancy in multiple sclerosis. The data were produced by immunoSEQ multiplex PCR, yet TCRdb's version contains in-frame clones alone and is incomplete. In the table there are about 59,000 clones, roughly 91% of which are singletons. Sample: peripheral blood, taken in the second trimester of pregnancy. Receptor source: a female donor with multiple sclerosis, enrolled in a pregnancy study.

In nucleotides, the CDR3 is TGTGCCAGCAGTGAAGGGGGCTACAATCAGCCCCAGCATTTT. It is translated as CASSEGGYNQPQHF. The gene calls are TRBV6-1 and TRBJ1-5; a weak D match, TRBD1 (5 bases). The CDR3 is 14 residues long. Germline values: CDR1 MNHNS, CDR2 SASEGT. V dropped 1 base and J dropped 3 bases, with 7 bases sitting between them.

The V call is TRBV29-1, the J call TRBJ1-1; D uncertain. The germline gives CDR1 SQVTM, CDR2 ANQGSEA. The length of the CDR3 is 11 residues. Trimming left V 3 bases short and J 4 bases short, with 6 bases between. CDR3 coding DNA: TGCAGCGTTGACCGAGCCACTGAAGCTTTCTTT. It codes for CSVDRATEAFF.

The rearrangement links TRBV19 to TRBJ1-2, with D tentatively TRBD1 (5 bases). The germline CDR1 and CDR2 sequences are LNHDA and SQIVND (reference sequence). The germline V and J ends were trimmed by 10 bases and 5 bases, with 17 bases remaining between them. The CDR3 loop spans 13 amino acids. CDR3 protein: CATQWRDGYGYTF. CDR3 nucleotides: TGTGCCACTCAGTGGCGGGACGGGTATGGCTACACCTTC.

This CDR3 reads CASSYRGGSFGQPQHF. DNA of the CDR3: TGTGCCAGCAGTTACAGGGGGGGGAGCTTCGGTCAGCCCCAGCATTTT. The chain uses TRBV6-5 and TRBJ1-5; possibly TRBD1 for D (6 bases). The CDR3 consists of 16 residues. Germline V CDR1 and CDR2: MNHEY, SVGAGI. The germline V and J ends were trimmed by 2 bases and 6 bases, with 17 bases remaining between them.

The chain is built from TRBV11-1 and TRBJ2-7, with TRBD1 as a possible D gene (6 bases). This CDR3 spans 14 amino acids. The V end lost 5 bases, the J end lost 0 bases, and 11 bases lay between the germline ends. CDR1 SGHAT and CDR2 FQDESV come from the germline V gene (reference sequence). The CDR3 DNA sequence: TGTGCCAGCAGCCATACAGGGATCTCCTACGAGCAGTACTTC. It encodes CASSHTGISYEQYF.

In the case of this clone: Different DNA sequences within this sample yield the same CDR3. The chain has TRBV7-9 and TRBJ1-4; possibly TRBD1 for D (5 bases). The CDR3 consists of 14 residues. Germline CDR1 is SEHNR and CDR2 is FQNEAQ (reference sequence). V gave up 0 bases and J gave up 8 bases, with 10 bases separating them. Written as DNA, the CDR3 is TGTGCCAGCAGCTTAGCGGGGGGTGGAGAAAAACTGTTTTTT. It codes for CASSLAGGGEKLFF.

The chain is built from TRBV5-6 and TRBJ1-2; 8 bases fit TRBD1. CDR3 length equals 16 residues. Germline V gives CDR1 SGHDT, CDR2 YYEEEE. V trimming: 0 bases; J trimming: 5 bases; junction bases outside the gene matches: 9. The CDR3 protein is CASSLAGGANLYGYTF. In nucleotides, the CDR3 is TGTGCCAGCAGCTTGGCAGGGGGCGCGAATCTGTATGGCTACACCTTC.

The CDR3 region is CASGSQVTGELFF. In nucleotides, the CDR3 is TGTGCCAGTGGGTCACAGGTCACCGGGGAGCTGTTTTTT. The J gene is TRBJ2-2, the V gene TRBV7-3; maybe TRBD1 (5 bases). Germline V gene data show CDR1 as SGHTA and CDR2 as FQGTGA. V lost 9 bases to trimming and J lost 4 bases, with 12 bases between them. This CDR3 has 13 residues.

The chain links TRBV6-1 to TRBJ1-2; no clear D. CDR1 and CDR2 from the germline V gene are MNHNS and SASEGT. V was shortened by 10 bases and J by 5 bases, with 17 bases between the two germline ends. The CDR3 totals 13 residues. The CDR3 sequence is CATWREASYGYTF. The CDR3 region has the DNA TGTGCCACCTGGAGGGAGGCATCTTATGGCTACACCTTC.

The rearrangement joins TRBV6-5 to TRBJ1-1; D is unclear. The CDR3 is 15 residues long. CDR1 and CDR2 from the germline V gene are MNHEY and SVGAGI. The V end was cut by 8 bases, the J end by 4 bases, with 20 bases between. The CDR3 nucleotides read TGTGCCAGCCTCCCCCATGCCACAGAGGGCACTGAAGCTTTCTTT. It specifies CASLPHATEGTEAFF.

The rearrangement joins TRBV19 to TRBJ2-5, with D possibly being TRBD2 (6 bases). Germline-derived CDR1 and CDR2 are LNHDA and SQIVND (reference sequence). V was pared by 3 bases and J by 7 bases, with 15 bases between. The CDR3 covers 14 residues. CDR3 in amino acids: CASSIGGYGGTQYF. The CDR3 DNA is TGTGCCAGTAGTATTGGGGGGTATGGGGGGACCCAGTACTTC.

The genes are TRBV2 and TRBJ1-6; a weak D match, TRBD1 (5 bases). Trimming removed 5 bases from V and 6 bases from J, with 8 bases in between. Germline V gene sequence: CDR1 SNHLY, CDR2 FYNNEI. This CDR3 spans 13 amino acids. Written as DNA, the CDR3 is TGTGCCAGCAGTAACCAGGGTAATTCACCCCTCCACTTT. Residues: CASSNQGNSPLHF. The full variable domain, in which reference TRBV2 and TRBJ1-6 provide the parts outside the CDR3, is EPEVTQTPSHQVTQMGQEVILRCVPISNHLYFYWYRQILGQKVEFLVSFYNNEISEKSEIFDDQFSVERPDGSNFTLKIRSTKLEDSAMYFCASSNQGNSPLHFGNGTRLTVT.

The chain recombines TRBV5-1 with TRBJ2-5; D may be TRBD1 (6 bases). Germline-derived CDR1 and CDR2 are SGHRS and YFSETQ. CDR3 length: 13 residues. V was cut by 1 base and J by 3 bases, with 7 bases left in between. Written as DNA, the CDR3 is TGCGCCAGCAGCTTGCCAGGGGAAGAGACCCAGTACTTC. Its protein product is CASSLPGEETQYF.

This CDR3 reads CASSLPRSYNSPLHF. For the CDR3, the DNA is TGTGCCAGCAGCTTACCCCGCTCCTATAATTCACCCCTCCACTTT. The chain recombines TRBV11-2 with TRBJ1-6; no clear D. Trimming removed 2 bases from V and 0 bases from J, with 5 bases in between. The CDR3 runs 15 residues. Looked up from germline, CDR1 is SGHAT and CDR2 is FQNNGV.

The rearrangement uses TRBV29-1 and TRBJ2-1; TRBD1 matches at 10 bases. The CDR3 runs to 18 residues. V lost 3 bases to trimming and J lost 1 base; unmatched junction nucleotides: 12. Germline CDR1 is SQVTM and CDR2 is ANQGSEA. This CDR3 is CSVERDRGSSGSYNEQFF. In nucleotides, the CDR3 is TGCAGCGTTGAGCGGGACAGGGGATCGTCCGGGTCCTACAATGAGCAGTTCTTC.

This sequence joins TRBV9 and TRBJ1-2, with 11 bases matching TRBD1. V lost 1 base, J lost 2 bases, and 4 bases stayed unmatched. From germline, CDR1 is SGDLS and CDR2 YYNGEE. The CDR3 sequence is 16 residues long. The DNA of the CDR3 is TGTGCCAGCAGCGTAAGCCGGGACAGGGGGAACTATGGCTACACCTTC. Translated, it gives CASSVSRDRGNYGYTF.

The CDR3 DNA reads TGTGCCAGCAGTTCGGACAGGTACTCTGGAAACACCATATATTTT. Encoded protein: CASSSDRYSGNTIYF. The chain has TRBV6-6 and TRBJ1-3; 7 bases match TRBD1. V lost 4 bases, J lost 0 bases, and 3 bases stayed unmatched. This CDR3 is 15 amino acids long. Germline values: CDR1 MNHNY, CDR2 SVGAGI (reference sequence).

The rearrangement joins TRBV4-1 to TRBJ2-5; D remains unclear. This CDR3 has 13 amino acids. Between the trimmed V and J ends, which lost 1 base and 5 bases, there was a span of 8 bases. Germline V gene sequence: CDR1 MGHRA, CDR2 YSYEKL. CDR3 in amino acids: CASSQAPGETQYF. The CDR3 region has the DNA TGCGCCAGCAGCCAAGCCCCCGGGGAGACCCAGTACTTC.

The V and J genes are TRBV6-5 and TRBJ1-5; D might be TRBD1 (5 bases). Looked up from germline, CDR1 is MNHEY and CDR2 is SVGAGI. The CDR3 runs 15 residues. The germline V and J ends were trimmed by 0 bases and 5 bases, with 11 bases remaining between them. The chain's CDR3 is CASSYSGRAHQPQHF. The CDR3 nucleotides are TGTGCCAGCAGTTACTCGGGCAGGGCCCATCAGCCCCAGCATTTT.

The chain combines TRBV19 with TRBJ2-5, with D perhaps TRBD1 (5 bases). Germline V gives CDR1 LNHDA, CDR2 SQIVND (reference sequence). The CDR3 contains 16 residues. V was shortened by 3 bases and J by 2 bases, with 16 bases between the two germline ends. The chain's CDR3 is CASSIWGSVIQETQYF. The CDR3 coding sequence is TGTGCCAGTAGTATTTGGGGCAGCGTGATTCAAGAGACCCAGTACTTC. Full variable domain (remainder filled in from reference TRBV19 and TRBJ2-5): DGGITQSPKYLFRKEGQNVTLSCEQNLNHDAMYWYRQDPGQGLRLIYYSQIVNDFQKGDIAEGYSVSREKKESFPLTVTSAQKNPTAFYLCASSIWGSVIQETQYFGPGTRLLVL.

This rearrangement joins TRBV5-1 to TRBJ1-5; TRBD1 aligns across 11 bases. The CDR3 is made up of 15 amino acids. V shed 2 bases and J 5 bases; nucleotides not matched to a gene: 3. Germline V gene lookup returns CDR1 SGHRS and CDR2 YFSETQ. In DNA form, the CDR3 reads TGCGCCAGCAGCTTCGGGACAGGGGGACATCAGCCCCAGCATTTT. Its translation: CASSFGTGGHQPQHF.

The CDR3 DNA follows: TGTGCCAGCAGCGGACAGGGGGAAAGCATTCAGTACTTC. This encodes CASSGQGESIQYF. J is TRBJ2-4 and V is TRBV6-1; 10 nucleotides agree with TRBD1. The CDR3 is 13 amino acids. CDR1 is MNHNS, CDR2 SASEGT, per germline. V shed 6 bases, J shed 9 bases, and the junction held 5 bases outside the gene matches.

This clone has a single count. The chain joins TRBV6-6 to TRBJ2-7, with 7 bases matching TRBD1. From germline, CDR1 is MNHNY and CDR2 SVGAGI (reference sequence). Unmatched junction bases numbered 3, after V lost 2 bases and J lost 2 bases. CDR3 length: 14 amino acids. The CDR3 spells CASSYGQATYEQYF. Here the CDR3 DNA reads TGTGCCAGCAGTTACGGACAGGCCACCTACGAGCAGTACTTC.

The chain carries TRBV5-1 and TRBJ1-2; D is possibly TRBD1 (6 bases). The CDR3 runs 13 residues. Trimming took off 4 bases at V and 5 bases at J, with 12 bases between the two ends. The germline gives CDR1 SGHRS, CDR2 YFSETQ. CDR3 DNA sequence: TGCGCCAGCAGCGGGGGGGACATTTATGGCTACACCTTC. It codes for CASSGGDIYGYTF.

The genes are TRBV18 and TRBJ1-2; 7 nucleotides align to TRBD1. V was clipped by 3 bases and J by 4 bases; unmatched bases: 8. Per germline, CDR1 KGHSH and CDR2 LQKENI. CDR3 size: 15 residues. CDR3 sequence reads: CASSPRQGGSYGYTF. The DNA for the CDR3 is TGTGCCAGCTCACCGCGGCAGGGGGGCAGCTATGGCTACACCTTC.

The V call is TRBV11-2, the J call TRBJ1-6; unclear D gene. Trimming removed 0 bases from V and 8 bases from J, with 8 bases in between. Germline CDR1 reads SGHAT; CDR2 reads FQNNGV. The CDR3 runs to 14 residues. The CDR3 sequence is CASSLDPRDSPLHF. The CDR3 DNA is TGTGCCAGCAGCTTAGACCCCCGGGATTCACCCCTCCACTTT.

CDR3 amino acids: CASSPQVSYTEAFF. CDR3 nucleotide sequence: TGTGCCAGCAGCCCACAGGTTTCCTACACTGAAGCTTTCTTT. V usage is TRBV7-6 and J usage is TRBJ1-1, with D possibly TRBD1 on 5 matching bases. This CDR3 is 14 amino acids long. The ends were cut back, 5 bases at V and 3 bases at J, with 13 bases in the middle. Germline CDR1 and CDR2: SGHVS and FNYEAQ.

V usage is TRBV12-1 and J usage is TRBJ2-7; no check of the table's D call, TRBD1, against the DNA was made. TRBV12-1 constitutes a pseudogene. This CDR3 region has 15 residues. The CDR3, as DNA: TGTGCCAGCAGGTCAGACAGGGGGCTTCCCTACGAGCAGTACTTC. As protein: CASRSDRGLPYEQYF.

The V and J genes are TRBV6-4 and TRBJ1-5; tentatively, D is TRBD1 (5 bases). This CDR3 comprises 15 residues. Trimming left V 0 bases short and J 1 base short, with 7 bases between. CDR1 MRHNA and CDR2 SNTAGT come from the germline V gene. CDR3 nucleotides: TGTGCCAGCAGTGACTCTGGGGGGAGCAATCAGCCCCAGCATTTT. Its protein product is CASSDSGGSNQPQHF.